These 17 T cell receptor beta chains were sequenced from one sample in a study of blood T cells in healthy people across ages. With a J-beta primer mix and a sample-barcoded 5' primer, a second PCR ran roughly 6 to 12 cycles. From the 5' RACE reads, TCRdb called clonotypes with MiXCR, one entry per CDR3 protein. The repertoire consists of about 590,000 distinct CDR3 sequences, with about 30% occurring once and the leading ten covering around 14%. The sequencing sample was made of blood. Every receptor here comes from a woman older than 75 in good health.

In its sample, this clonotype was seen many times. The germline gene is not matched at one end of the junction; a read error may be the cause. The gene calls are TRBV5-6 and TRBJ2-7; 7 bases are a match to TRBD1. The CDR3 sequence is 14 residues long. Per germline, CDR1 SGHDT and CDR2 YYEEEE. CDR3 nucleotide sequence: TGTGCCAGCAGCTTTGCTGACAGGGCCTACGAACAGTACTTC. Translated, it gives CASSFADRAYEQYF.

This clonotype has at least ten counts. The genes are TRBV29-1 and TRBJ2-3; TRBD1 aligns across 9 bases. Germline V lookup: CDR1 SQVTM, CDR2 ANQGSEA. V lost 7 bases, J lost 2 bases, and 10 bases stayed unmatched. CDR3 size: 15 residues. CDR3: CSGDRGSGSTDTQYF. The CDR3 bases are TGCAGCGGCGACAGGGGGTCCGGCTCCACAGATACGCAGTATTTT.

On this clonotype: It may be a read error: a sequence one base away is much more abundant. This chain uses TRBV5-4 with TRBJ2-1; a weak D match, TRBD1 (6 bases). The CDR3 covers 15 residues. CDR1 is SGHNT, CDR2 YYREEE, per germline (reference sequence). The CDR3 loop is CTIDSRDTKRNEQFF. As DNA, the CDR3 is TGTACCATTGACTCCCGGGACACCAAAAGGAATGAGCAGTTCTTC.

This clonotype was seen repeatedly, ten times or more. This sequence joins TRBV7-2 and TRBJ1-1; TRBD1 matches at 10 bases. V lost 5 bases, J lost 3 bases, and 9 bases stayed unmatched. The CDR3 has 16 amino acids. The V gene's germline CDR1 is SGHTA and CDR2 FQGNSA. The CDR3: CASSPLPGTGDTEAFF. CDR3 DNA: TGTGCCAGCAGCCCCCTCCCCGGGACAGGGGACACTGAAGCTTTCTTT. The variable domain in full, with the rest retrieved from reference TRBV7-2 and TRBJ1-1, is GAGVSQSPSNKVTEKGKDVELRCDPISGHTALYWYRQSLGQGLEFLIYFQGNSAPDKSGLPSDRFSAERTGGSVSTLTIQRTQQEDSAVYLCASSPLPGTGDTEAFFGQGTRLTVV.

This chain uses TRBV9 with TRBJ2-1; 16 positions agree with TRBD2. The CDR3 covers 20 residues. The trim removed 3 bases at V and 2 bases at J, leaving 11 bases unmatched. Germline V gives CDR1 SGDLS, CDR2 YYNGEE. The CDR3 is CASSAHPGLAGGPPYNEQFF. CDR3 sequence (DNA): TGTGCCAGCAGCGCCCATCCGGGACTAGCGGGGGGGCCCCCCTACAATGAGCAGTTCTTC. Drawing the rest from reference TRBV9 and TRBJ2-1, the complete variable domain is DSGVTQTPKHLITATGQRVTLRCSPRSGDLSVYWYQQSLDQGLQFLIQYYNGEERAKGNILERFSAQQFPDLHSELNLSSLELGDSALYFCASSAHPGLAGGPPYNEQFFGPGTRLTVL.

The rearrangement joins TRBV4-2 to TRBJ1-6; 9 bases are a match to TRBD1. In germline, CDR1 is LGHNA, CDR2 YNFKEQ. This CDR3 is 15 amino acids long. The ends lost 5 bases at V and 8 bases at J; junction bases unmatched: 7. The CDR3 loop is CASSTLDRGDSPLHF. Here the CDR3 DNA reads TGTGCCAGCAGCACCCTCGACAGGGGGGATTCACCCCTCCACTTT.

This clonotype appeared many times. The chain carries TRBV6-2 or TRBV6-3 and TRBJ2-1, with D possibly being TRBD1 or TRBD2 (5 bases each). The CDR3 covers 17 residues. Between the trimmed V and J ends, which lost 2 bases and 1 base, there was a span of 15 bases. Germline CDR1 MNHEY, CDR2 SVGEGT. The CDR3 reads CASSYPPAGGSYNEQFF. The CDR3 nucleotides read TGTGCCAGCAGTTACCCCCCGGCTGGGGGTTCCTACAATGAGCAGTTCTTC.

As concerns this clonotype: A much larger clone lies one base from this, so it may be a read error. This chain connects TRBV11-1 to TRBJ2-1, with D perhaps TRBD1 (6 bases). The CDR3 runs 14 residues. Germline CDR1 and CDR2: SGHAT and FQDESV (reference sequence). With 5 bases removed from V and 13 bases from J, the gap between germline ends came to 21 bases. Here the CDR3 DNA reads TGTGCCAGCAGCCTCCTGAGGGGGAGAGAGACCCAGTTCTTC. Protein sequence: CASSLLRGRETQFF.

The V call is TRBV12-3 or TRBV12-4, the J call TRBJ2-2; tentatively, D is TRBD1 or TRBD2 (6 bases each). With 3 bases removed from V and 6 bases from J, the gap between germline ends came to 14 bases. The CDR3 length is 15 residues. The CDR3 DNA follows: TGTGCCAGCAGTTTCAGACTAGGGGGATCCGGGGAGCTGTTTTTT. Amino acid sequence: CASSFRLGGSGELFF.

The genes are TRBV6-4 and TRBJ2-5; 7 nucleotides line up with TRBD1. The end of the DNA is better explained by TRBJ2-7, so the J call may be wrong. The CDR3 contains 15 residues. Germline loops: CDR1 MRHNA, CDR2 SNTAGT. CDR3 in DNA: TGTGCCAGCAGTCGGACAGGACCCCCTCCCGGCGAGCAGTACTTC. It translates to CASSRTGPPPGEQYF.

This clonotype showed up just a few times. The V call is TRBV30, the J call TRBJ2-5; the D gene is possibly TRBD1 (5 bases). CDR3 length equals 13 residues. The germline V gene has CDR1 GTSNPN and CDR2 SVGIG (reference sequence). V lost 4 bases to trimming and J lost 1 base, with 10 bases between them. CDR3 DNA: TGTGCCTGGACTAAGGGGTTCCAAGAGACCCAGTACTTC. Protein: CAWTKGFQETQYF.

The table lists this clonotype with a few counts. This could be a read error, since a much larger clone is one nucleotide away. The V gene is TRBV20-1, the J gene TRBJ1-2; TRBD1 might be the D (5 bases). Germline V CDR1 and CDR2: DFQATT, SNEGSKA (reference sequence). Trimming cost V 3 bases and J 2 bases, with 13 bases left between them. The CDR3 loop spans 14 amino acids. CDR3 in amino acids: CSASQRWGNYGYTF. The CDR3 DNA follows: TGCAGTGCTAGTCAGAGATGGGGGAACTATGGCTACACCTTC.

This clonotype came up many times. V and J are TRBV7-6 and TRBJ2-5; 15 positions match TRBD2. CDR1 SGHVS and CDR2 FNYEAQ come from the germline V gene. Trimming at V came to 5 bases and at J to 5 bases, leaving 6 bases not matched to a gene. This CDR3 has 16 amino acids. The CDR3: CASSDRTSGGGETQYF. In nucleotides, the CDR3 is TGTGCCAGCAGCGACCGGACTAGCGGGGGGGGTGAGACCCAGTACTTC.

This clonotype has a handful of counts. The chain combines TRBV6-5 with TRBJ2-5; D is unresolved. CDR1 and CDR2 (germline): MNHEY, SVGAGI. V lost 4 bases and J lost 5, with 20 bases in between. The length of the CDR3 is 16 residues. The DNA of the CDR3 is TGTGCCAGCAGTTCCCTTAAGGACGGACCTCACGAGACCCAGTACTTC. Protein product: CASSSLKDGPHETQYF.

This clonotype was picked up many times. The DNA for the CDR3 is TGTGCCAGCAGCTCTGGACAGGGCTCGTCTGGGCAGTTCTTC. This codes for CASSSGQGSSGQFF. V is TRBV3-1 and J is TRBJ2-1; 8 nucleotides line up with TRBD1. In germline, CDR1 is LGHDT, CDR2 YNNKEL (reference sequence). The V and J ends lost 5 bases and 12 bases, in that order; junction bases with no gene match: 12. The CDR3 runs 14 residues.

On this clonotype itself: Just one base apart from a much larger clone, this may be a read error. The chain employs TRBV7-2 and TRBJ1-4; 9 positions agree with TRBD1. CDR3 length: 15 residues. Germline V gives CDR1 SGHTA, CDR2 FQGNSA. The CDR3 DNA follows: TGTGCCGGCAGCTCATCCGGGACAGGGAATGAAAAACTGTTTTTT. Its translation is CAGSSSGTGNEKLFF. The full variable domain, with the rest looked up from reference TRBV7-2 and TRBJ1-4, is GAGVSQSPSNKVTEKGKDVELRCDPISGHTALYWYRQSLGQGLEFLIYFQGNSAPDKSGLPSDRFSAERTGGSVSTLTIQRTQQEDSAVYLCAGSSSGTGNEKLFFGSGTQLSVL.

The table lists this clonotype with a few counts. The chain joins TRBV3-1 to TRBJ1-6; a weak D match, TRBD1 (5 bases). This CDR3 contains 16 residues. With 0 bases removed from V and 8 bases from J, the gap between germline ends came to 14 bases. Germline CDR1 and CDR2: LGHDT and YNNKEL (reference sequence). The CDR3 protein is CASSQEPQGSDSPLHF. The DNA of the CDR3 is TGTGCCAGCAGCCAAGAACCTCAGGGATCGGATTCACCCCTCCACTTT.